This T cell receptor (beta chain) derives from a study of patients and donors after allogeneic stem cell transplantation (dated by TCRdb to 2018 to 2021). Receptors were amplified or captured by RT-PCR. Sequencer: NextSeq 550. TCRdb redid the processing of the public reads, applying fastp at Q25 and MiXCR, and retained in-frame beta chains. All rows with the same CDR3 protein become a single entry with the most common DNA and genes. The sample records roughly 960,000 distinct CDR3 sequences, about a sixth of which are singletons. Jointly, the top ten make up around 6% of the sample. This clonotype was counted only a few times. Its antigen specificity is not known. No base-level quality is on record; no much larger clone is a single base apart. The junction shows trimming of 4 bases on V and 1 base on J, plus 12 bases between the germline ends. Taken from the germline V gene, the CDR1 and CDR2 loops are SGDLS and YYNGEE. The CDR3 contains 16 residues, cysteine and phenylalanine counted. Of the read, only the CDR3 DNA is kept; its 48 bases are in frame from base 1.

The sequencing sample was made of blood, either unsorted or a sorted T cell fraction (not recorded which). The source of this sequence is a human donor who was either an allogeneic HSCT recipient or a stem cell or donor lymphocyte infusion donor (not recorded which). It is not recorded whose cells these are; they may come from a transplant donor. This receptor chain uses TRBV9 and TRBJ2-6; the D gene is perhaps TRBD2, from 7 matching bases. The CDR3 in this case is CASSPRGASGANVLTF. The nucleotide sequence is TGTGCCAGCAGCCCCCGGGGGGCTTCTGGGGCCAACGTCCTGACTTTC. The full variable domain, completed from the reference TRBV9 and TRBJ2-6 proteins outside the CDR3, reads DSGVTQTPKHLITATGQRVTLRCSPRSGDLSVYWYQQSLDQGLQFLIQYYNGEERAKGNILERFSAQQFPDLHSELNLSSLELGDSALYFCASSPRGASGANVLTFGAGSRLTVL.